This entry is about one TCR beta chain. Its specificity is not known. The CDR3 does not close with the conserved phenylalanine or tryptophan, likely indicating a read error. This sample is part of a study of molecular identifiers for immune sequencing clone quantification. Findings of the study overall: In naive cells, clones above 20 RNA copies held under 1% of molecules, whereas in effector cells they held over 98%.

Every naive CD8 library was made from between 20,000 and 1,000,000 sorted cells with 10%, 30% or 50% RNA. Naive CD8 T cells were sorted as CD8+CD4-CCR7+CD45RA+. Library preparation followed earlier protocols using designated TCR primers. TCRdb re-called the PCR reads through MiXCR, storing one row per CDR3 protein. The sample contains fewer than 350,000 distinct CDR3 sequences, over 20% of which appear only once. CDR3 length: 15 amino acids. V gene TRBV5-3 combines with J gene TRBJ2-3; 7 nucleotides match TRBD1. TRBV5-3 belongs to the ORF category, with a function that is uncertain. This TCR came from a human donor in good health. Some libraries in this study had Jurkat cell RNA spiked in. The specimen sequenced was naive CD8+ T cells from blood, with Jurkat cell RNA spiked in. Documented subset: FACS-sorted CD8+CD4-CCR7+CD45RA+ naive T cells. The CDR3 region is CASSSLGTATDTQYL. For the CDR3, the DNA is TGTGCCAGCAGCTCTCTCGGGACAGCCACAGATACGCAGTATCTT.